A selection of T cell receptor beta chains follows, all from one sample in a study of OX40 agonist ivuxolimab in advanced cancers. Data came from immunoSEQ multiplex PCR; TCRdb stores just in-frame clones and leaves some out. The sample carries 85,000 to 100,000 clones, 85% recorded once. The input for sequencing was CD4+ or CD8+ T cells sorted from blood, taken in a trial of the OX40 agonist ivuxolimab. Every receptor here comes from an adult with an advanced solid tumor such as melanoma, head and neck, liver or kidney cancer. Each CDR3 is given with its conserved first and last residue. Size is omitted from some rows. Given values are once, few, many or a class for expanded clones.

NA	TRBJ1-5	TRBV2	CASSGRGDSSNQPQHF
once	TRBJ2-3	TRBV5-4	CASSYLGDTQYF
NA	TRBJ2-7	TRBV6-5	CASSRDGGPSYEQYF
NA	TRBJ1-1	TRBV5-6	CASSLGQQNTEAFF
NA	TRBJ2-1	TRBV10-3	CAISEWSYEQFF
NA	TRBJ1-2	TRBV5-4	CASSLDSNYGYTF
NA	TRBJ1-3	TRBV29-1	CSVQGQSGNTIYF
few	TRBJ2-7	TRBV27	CASSLGLAGAGEQYF
NA	TRBJ1-2	TRBV15	CATSRDNAGDGYTF
few	TRBJ2-5	TRBV5-4	CASSLDGETQYF
NA	TRBJ1-1	TRBV7-2	CASSLQTNTEAFF
NA	TRBJ2-7	TRBV7-8	CASSLDRDFSYEQYF